This TCR beta chain was documented in a study of lymphopenia after photon versus proton radiotherapy. Study findings and constraints: Relative stability marked proton patients; photon patients lost diversity and naive cells. Only patients who died were analyzed for survival; proton advantage is unproven.

Germline V gene data show CDR1 as KGHSH and CDR2 as LQKENI. CDR3 length: 16 amino acids. V was pared by 6 bases and J by 2 bases, with 19 bases between. As concerns this clone: Antigen: not known.

TCRdb keeps only in-frame clones here, not all; method: immunoSEQ multiplex PCR. The profile shows some 70,000 clones, 80% to 90% of them singletons. The receptor was derived from a man at least 80 years old with esophageal cancer. The sample in question was peripheral blood, obtained from a patient treated with proton-based radiotherapy. The chain has TRBV18 and TRBJ1-1, with D tentatively TRBD1 (6 bases). The CDR3 nucleotides read TGTGCCAGCTCGCCGCAGGGGACGGGTGGTAACACTGAAGCTTTCTTT. This codes for CASSPQGTGGNTEAFF. Full variable domain (rest looked up from reference TRBV18 and TRBJ1-1): NAGVMQNPRHLVRRRGQEARLRCSPMKGHSHVYWYRQLPEEGLKFMVYLQKENIIDESGMPKERFSAEFPKEGPSILRIQQVVRGDSAAYFCASSPQGTGGNTEAFFGQGTRLTVV.